The clone carrying this T cell receptor (beta chain) was picked up many times. As yet, its antigen is unknown. The entry originates in a study of T cells after yellow fever vaccination. General observations from the study: The study found a weaker secondary response that peaked faster, day 5 versus 15.

CDR3 length equals 15 residues. Trimming stripped 1 base from V and 6 bases from J, with 13 bases between. Looked up from germline, CDR1 is LGHNA and CDR2 is YSLEER. In TCRdb, the 5' RACE reads were re-called with MiXCR into one record per CDR3 protein. The repertoire consists of some 350,000 distinct CDR3 sequences, with 3% to 4.5% occurring once and the leading ten covering 24%. This TCR came from a young man who received the YFV17D yellow fever vaccine. J is TRBJ2-4 and V is TRBV4-3; TRBD1 is a possible D gene (6 bases). The sequencing used PBMCs, collected 5 days after the yellow fever booster vaccination. The CDR3 nucleotides are TGCGCCAGCAGCCAAGCGCCGGGACACCCAAACATTCAGTACTTC. Protein product: CASSQAPGHPNIQYF.